One and the same sample provided the 3 T cell receptor beta chains below, sequenced in a study of regulatory T cells in long-lasting Graves disease. TCR beta libraries were built with iRepertoire HTBI primers and Arm-PCR of CDR3 regions. TCRdb itself ran the multiplex PCR reads through MiXCR, one entry per CDR3 protein. The table lists more than 450,000 distinct CDR3 sequences, 15% to 20% of them singletons. Stated time point: newly diagnosed GD, antithyroid drugs for less than 3 months. PBMCs provided the RNA from which the TCR library was made. These same data were also listed under a study on T cells in Graves' hyperthyroidism and ophthalmopathy.

Sequenced here: peripheral blood mononuclear cells (PBMCs), sampled at new diagnosis, from a patient treated with antithyroid drugs. The receptors shown here come from a man between 35 and 55 years old with Graves disease.

V is TRBV6-2 or TRBV6-3 and J is TRBJ1-3; tentatively, D is TRBD1 (6 bases). This CDR3 is built from 15 residues. V lost 5 bases, J lost 4 bases, and 15 bases lay in between. Germline lookup yields CDR1 MNHEY and CDR2 SVGEGT. CDR3 sequence (DNA): TGTGCCAGCAGTCCCGACAGGTCGATAGGAAACACCATATATTTT. It is translated as CASSPDRSIGNTIYF.

The CDR3 here is CASSFYASTDTQYF. CDR3 sequence (DNA): TGTGCCAGCAGTTTTTACGCTAGCACAGATACGCAGTATTTT. This rearrangement joins TRBV27 to TRBJ2-3; D is undetermined. V lost 3 bases, J lost 0 bases, and 7 bases lay in between. Per the germline V gene, CDR1 is MNHEY and CDR2 is SMNVEV (reference sequence). The CDR3 is 14 residues long.

This clonotype was counted at least ten times. The CDR3 is CASRNTEAFF. The CDR3, as DNA: TGTGCCAGCAGAAACACTGAAGCTTTCTTT. The chain employs TRBV11-2 and TRBJ1-1; D remains unclear. V lost 6 bases and J 2 bases, leaving 1 base between the germline ends. In germline, CDR1 is SGHAT, CDR2 FQNNGV. The CDR3 totals 10 residues.